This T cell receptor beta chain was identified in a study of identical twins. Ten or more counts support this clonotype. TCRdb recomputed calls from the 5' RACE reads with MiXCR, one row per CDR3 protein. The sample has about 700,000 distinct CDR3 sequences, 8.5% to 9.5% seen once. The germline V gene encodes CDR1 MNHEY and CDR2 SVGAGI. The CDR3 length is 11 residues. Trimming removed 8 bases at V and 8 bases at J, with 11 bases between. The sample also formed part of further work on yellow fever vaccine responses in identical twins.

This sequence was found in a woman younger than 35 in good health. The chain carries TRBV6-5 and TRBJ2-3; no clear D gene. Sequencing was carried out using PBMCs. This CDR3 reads CASRSMGTQYF. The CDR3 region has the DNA TGTGCCAGCCGATCGATGGGTACGCAGTATTTT.